Here is one TCR beta chain with its context. This clone was observed a few times. Its antigen remains undetermined. No qualities accompany the bases; no much larger clone lies one base away. This sample is part of a study of T cell responses to AZD1222 COVID-19 vaccine (dated by TCRdb to the early 2020s). At the level of the whole study: TCR sequencing covered more than 230 trial participants: 207 given two doses of AZD1222 and 26 given two doses of MenACWY control vaccine. Enrollment into the trials was organized by age into subgroups of 18-55, 56-69 and 70-plus years, and those subgroups contained roughly 160, 29 and 62 TCR-sequenced participants, respectively.

The CDR3 regions of human TCRbeta chains were analyzed by immunosequencing. As for the original processing: TCRs in the repertoires were compared against a reference library of SARS-CoV-2-specific TCRs that had been generated with the MIRA antigen-specificity platform. Breadth was defined as the fraction of unique TCRs that were SARS-CoV-2-associated. Depth was defined as the fraction of total T cells that were SARS-CoV-2-associated. Using the MIRA data, each spike-specific TCR was assigned both to the spike region to which the TCR was reactive and to a CD4 or CD8 class. Log10-transformed breadth and depth values were compared by one-way ANOVA with Sidak's multiple comparisons tests. TCRdb mirrors the immuneACCESS table, restricted to in-frame sequences. Some clones are absent from its copies; in checked studies, under half trace to an unresolved V gene, and the reason for the others is unknown. From that table come the V and J calls and clone size; the DNA was used to work out D and trimming. Here the sample has about 180,000 clones; 80% to 95% occur a single time. The ten largest clonotypes hold 1.9% of the sample.

The investigation overall reported the following: In the small 56-69-year group, the increase in depth fell short of significance, most likely because of low power. Participants were mostly white British and included more females than males, and it was suggested by the authors that clonal diversity may have been underestimated. Because no samples from the day 14 peak response were available, repertoires could be characterized only after the peak T cell response. Nearly half of unique spike-specific TCRs reportedly recognized epitopes outside regions mutated in the B.1.351 and B.1.1.7 variants. Conclusions about previously exposed vaccinees are limited, since just a handful of AZD1222 recipients were seropositive for SARS-CoV-2 at baseline. The vaccine-associated CD4 TCRs covered the entire spike protein, and the dominant responses fell in regions 160-218 and 743-854. Spike-specific TCR breadth and depth rose significantly after two AZD1222 doses compared with day 0 and with MenACWY recipients.

In light of the paper, this sample's time point label describes: about 28 days (+/-7) after the second vaccine dose. Because spike-specific TCR depth and breadth did not differ between the two schedules, AZD1222 recipients who got a second dose at roughly 4 weeks were pooled with those who got a second dose at roughly 12 weeks. Samples from vaccinated people were obtained from the UK trials COV001 and COV002, which included a single-blind randomized controlled phase 2/3 trial of AZD1222 (ChAdOx1 nCoV-19) in healthy adults. For TCRbeta chain sequencing, PBMC samples were collected from trial participants at day 0 and at day 28 after the second dose. The cysteine opens and the phenylalanine closes a CDR3 of 14 amino acids. This entry keeps only the CDR3 DNA: 42 bases, framed from base 1. CDR1 and CDR2 are drawn from the germline V gene (reference sequence): LNHDA, SQIVND. V gives up 6 bases and J gives up 7 bases, and the segment between their germline ends measures 13 bases.

The chain uses TRBV19 and TRBJ1-6; TRBD1 might be the D gene, on 6 matching bases. The TCR originated in an adult who received the AZD1222 COVID-19 vaccine. Here the sequenced sample was peripheral blood, taken 28 days after the second AZD1222 dose. The CDR3 reads as follows: CASSPGQLNSPLHF. The DNA sequence is TGTGCCAGTAGCCCCGGACAGCTCAATTCACCCCTCCACTTT.